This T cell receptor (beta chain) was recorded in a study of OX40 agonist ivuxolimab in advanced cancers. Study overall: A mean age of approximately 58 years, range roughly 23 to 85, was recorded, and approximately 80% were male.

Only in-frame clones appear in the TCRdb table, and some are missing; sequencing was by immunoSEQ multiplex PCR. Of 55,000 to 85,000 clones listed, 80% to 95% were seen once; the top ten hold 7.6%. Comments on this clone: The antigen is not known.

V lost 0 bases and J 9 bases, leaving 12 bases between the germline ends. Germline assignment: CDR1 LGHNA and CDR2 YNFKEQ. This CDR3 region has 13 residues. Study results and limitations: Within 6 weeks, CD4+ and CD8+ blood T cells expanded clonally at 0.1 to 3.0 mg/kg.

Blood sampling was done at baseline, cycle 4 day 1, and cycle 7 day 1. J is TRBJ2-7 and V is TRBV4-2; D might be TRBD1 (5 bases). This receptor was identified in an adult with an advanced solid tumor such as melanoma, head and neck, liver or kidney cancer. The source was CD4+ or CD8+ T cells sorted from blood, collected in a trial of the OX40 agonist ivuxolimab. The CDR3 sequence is CASSQDSGYRQYF. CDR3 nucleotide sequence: TGTGCCAGCAGCCAAGATTCAGGGTATCGGCAGTACTTC.